This T cell receptor beta chain is from a study of shared clonotypes between healthy human individuals. Study results and limitations: It was observed that roughly 5.4% of naive CD4 clonotypes were shared across several donors.

Note on this clone: The antigen is unknown.

The CDR3 has 14 residues. Germline values: CDR1 MNHEY, CDR2 SVGAGI. The ends were cut back, 0 bases at V and 4 bases at J, with 6 bases in the middle. The method was immunoSEQ multiplex PCR; TCRdb's version includes in-frame clones alone and lacks a portion of them. The sample records roughly 1.4 million clones, roughly 98.5% being singletons. This TCR was recovered from a man aged 30 to 39 in good health. Sequenced input: naive CD4+ T cells sorted from blood. Subset specified: CD45RA+ positively selected. The genes are TRBV6-5 and TRBJ2-2; D remains unclear. The CDR3 DNA reads TGTGCCAGCAGTTACTCGTCGGTCACCGGGGAGCTGTTTTTT. This gives the protein CASSYSSVTGELFF.